The 25 T cell receptor beta chains reported below all come from one sample, sequenced in a study of OX40 agonist ivuxolimab in advanced cancers. TCRdb's table, derived via immunoSEQ multiplex PCR, lists solely in-frame clones and lacks some. The table lists around 77,000 clones, approximately 85% of them singletons. The starting material was CD4+ or CD8+ T cells sorted from blood, obtained in a trial of the OX40 agonist ivuxolimab. These receptors originate from an adult with an advanced solid tumor such as melanoma, head and neck, liver or kidney cancer.

The chain is built from TRBV5-1 and TRBJ2-3; 11 positions match TRBD1. Germline trimming cut 0 bases from V and 1 base from J; bases unmatched to any gene: 7. CDR1 is SGHRS, CDR2 YFSETQ, per germline. The CDR3 has 18 amino acids. The CDR3 sequence: CASSLGTGGPMGTDTQYF. CDR3 bases: TGCGCCAGCAGCTTGGGGACAGGGGGCCCCATGGGCACAGATACGCAGTATTTT.

This chain uses TRBV27 with TRBJ2-2; 10 nucleotides line up with TRBD2. V was clipped by 5 bases and J by 0 bases; unmatched bases: 6. Germline loops: CDR1 MNHEY, CDR2 SMNVEV (reference sequence). The CDR3 contains 17 residues. The CDR3 reads CASSPPSGGSNTGELFF. The CDR3 DNA follows: TGTGCCAGCAGTCCTCCTAGCGGGGGCTCGAACACCGGGGAGCTGTTTTTT.

The chain couples TRBV19 to TRBJ1-2; TRBD1 is a possible D gene (6 bases). Germline loops: CDR1 LNHDA, CDR2 SQIVND (reference sequence). Trimming removed 5 bases from V and 10 bases from J, with 14 bases in between. The CDR3 sequence is 12 residues long. CDR3 nucleotide sequence: TGTGCCAGTAGTGCCCCGGACAGCCTCTACACCTTC. Translating gives CASSAPDSLYTF.

The chain combines TRBV7-2 with TRBJ1-2, with D possibly TRBD1 on 6 matching bases. CDR3 length: 14 amino acids. With 4 bases removed from V and 8 bases from J, the gap between germline ends came to 17 bases. Germline V gives CDR1 SGHTA, CDR2 FQGNSA. CDR3 DNA sequence: TGTGCCAGCAGCTCAGGGGTTCCCAGGCAAGGCTACACCTTC. As protein: CASSSGVPRQGYTF.

CDR3 in amino acids: CASSWTGGREKLFF. CDR3 nucleotide sequence: TGTGCCAGTTCCTGGACAGGGGGCCGTGAAAAACTGTTTTTT. The chain combines TRBV19 with TRBJ1-4; TRBD1 matches 11 bases. The CDR3 is 14 residues long. CDR1 and CDR2 (germline): LNHDA, SQIVND (reference sequence). V shed 8 bases and J 7 bases; nucleotides not matched to a gene: 6.

The rearrangement joins TRBV5-6 to TRBJ2-7; weak D call: TRBD1 (6 bases). The V end was cut by 5 bases, the J end by 2 bases, with 8 bases between. Germline V gives CDR1 SGHDT, CDR2 YYEEEE. The CDR3 is made up of 12 amino acids. CDR3 sequence reads: CASSRTAYEQYF. Written as DNA, the CDR3 is TGTGCCAGCAGTCGGACAGCCTACGAGCAGTACTTC. Complete variable domain (other parts from reference TRBV5-6 and TRBJ2-7): DAGVTQSPTHLIKTRGQQVTLRCSPKSGHDTVSWYQQALGQGPQFIFQYYEEEERQRGNFPDRFSGHQFPNYSSELNVNALLLGDSALYLCASSRTAYEQYFGPGTRLTVT.

The chain links TRBV5-1 to TRBJ2-3, with D possibly matching TRBD2 (7 bases). V was pared by 4 bases and J by 0 bases, with 18 bases between. The CDR3 sequence is 17 residues long. Germline lookup yields CDR1 SGHRS and CDR2 YFSETQ. The CDR3 DNA is TGCGCCAGCAGCCAGGGTAGGCGGGGGCGGAGCACAGATACGCAGTATTTT. Translating gives CASSQGRRGRSTDTQYF.

The chain has TRBV5-1 and TRBJ2-5; the match to TRBD1 covers 11 bases. V lost 4 bases, J lost 4 bases, and 6 bases stayed unmatched. This CDR3 spans 15 amino acids. CDR1 is SGHRS and CDR2 is YFSETQ in the germline V gene. The CDR3 spells CASSVTGTGGETQYF. CDR3 bases: TGCGCCAGCAGCGTAACCGGGACAGGGGGAGAGACCCAGTACTTC. Combining the CDR3 with reference TRBV5-1 and TRBJ2-5 gives the whole variable domain KAGVTQTPRYLIKTRGQQVTLSCSPISGHRSVSWYQQTPGQGLQFLFEYFSETQRNKGNFPGRFSGRQFSNSRSEMNVSTLELGDSALYLCASSVTGTGGETQYFGPGTRLLVL.

The chain links TRBV6-4 to TRBJ1-2; no clear D. The ends were cut back, 2 bases at V and 8 bases at J, with 12 bases in the middle. CDR3 length equals 13 residues. Germline CDR1 MRHNA, CDR2 SNTAGT. The CDR3 reads CASSDDTAGGYTF. CDR3 DNA: TGTGCCAGCAGTGACGATACAGCCGGCGGCTACACCTTC.

The chain carries TRBV5-1 and TRBJ2-3, with TRBD2 identical over 7 bases. The germline V gene encodes CDR1 SGHRS and CDR2 YFSETQ. The CDR3 is 15 amino acids. J lost 2 bases, V lost 4 bases, and 7 bases had no gene match. CDR3 in amino acids: CASSLGGLNTDTQYF. Written as DNA, the CDR3 is TGCGCCAGCAGCCTGGGGGGACTAAACACAGATACGCAGTATTTT.

Of note for this clone: Other nucleotide sequences in the sample specify the same CDR3. The rearrangement links TRBV18 to TRBJ1-1; tentative D call: TRBD1 (6 bases). V was shortened by 3 bases and J by 0 bases, with 8 bases between the two germline ends. Germline CDR1 and CDR2: KGHSH and LQKENI. CDR3 length: 14 amino acids. The CDR3 nucleotides read TGTGCCAGCTCACCCGGACAGCTGAACACTGAAGCTTTCTTT. Translating it yields CASSPGQLNTEAFF.

The chain employs TRBV2 and TRBJ2-1, with TRBD1 matching 8 bases. J lost 0 bases, V lost 6 bases, and 4 bases had no gene match. CDR3 length: 15 amino acids. Per the germline V gene, CDR1 is SNHLY and CDR2 is FYNNEI. The CDR3 region has the DNA TGTGCCAGCAGCCGACAGGGGAGCTCCTACAATGAGCAGTTCTTC. Translating gives CASSRQGSSYNEQFF.

This chain joins TRBV11-2 and TRBJ1-2, with TRBD1 identical over 7 bases. Germline values: CDR1 SGHAT, CDR2 FQNNGV. This CDR3 comprises 13 residues. V was pared by 3 bases and J by 7 bases, with 5 bases of the junction left unmatched. Here the CDR3 DNA reads TGTGCCAGCAGCTTTGACAGGGAAGGTGGCTACACCTTC. It specifies CASSFDREGGYTF.

The rearrangement links TRBV6-6 to TRBJ2-7, with 7 positions matching TRBD1. V was pared by 0 bases and J by 4 bases, with 6 bases of the junction left unmatched. From germline, CDR1 is MNHNY and CDR2 SVGAGI (reference sequence). The CDR3 is 15 amino acids. Here the CDR3 DNA reads TGTGCCAGCAGTTACTCCGGGACAGAAGTTTACGAGCAGTACTTC. The encoded protein is CASSYSGTEVYEQYF.

The gene calls are TRBV18 and TRBJ1-1; D gene ambiguous. Germline V lookup: CDR1 KGHSH, CDR2 LQKENI. V lost 3 bases to trimming and J lost 5 bases, with 13 bases between them. This CDR3 contains 14 residues. In nucleotides, the CDR3 is TGTGCCAGCTCACCGGAAAGGTCTCAAACTGAAGCTTTCTTT. Its protein product is CASSPERSQTEAFF.

This chain connects TRBV4-3 to TRBJ2-6; no clear D gene. Germline CDR1 LGHNA, CDR2 YSLEER. This CDR3 region has 16 residues. V dropped 0 bases and J dropped 0 bases, with 6 bases sitting between them. CDR3 region: CASSQEPSSGANVLTF. The CDR3 nucleotides read TGCGCCAGCAGCCAAGAACCCAGCTCTGGGGCCAACGTCCTGACTTTC.

CDR3 residues: CASSVGLISSYGYTF. As DNA, the CDR3 is TGTGCCAGCAGTGTCGGACTGATCAGCAGCTATGGCTACACCTTC. The chain is built from TRBV6-1 and TRBJ1-2; D is ambiguous. Germline lookup yields CDR1 MNHNS and CDR2 SASEGT. V lost 4 bases, J lost 4 bases, and 16 bases lay in between. This CDR3 region has 15 residues.

The chain combines TRBV30 with TRBJ1-5, with D hard to call. The V gene's germline CDR1 is GTSNPN and CDR2 SVGIG (reference sequence). With 5 bases removed from V and 6 bases from J, the gap between germline ends came to 11 bases. The CDR3 runs to 12 residues. CDR3 sequence (DNA): TGTGCCTGGGGCAGGTTTGGTCAGCCCCAGCATTTT. Protein product: CAWGRFGQPQHF.

The rearrangement links TRBV7-2 to TRBJ1-1; D gene uncertain. Germline CDR1 reads SGHTA; CDR2 reads FQGNSA. V lost 2 bases to trimming and J lost 4 bases, with 11 bases between them. This CDR3 comprises 14 residues. The DNA for the CDR3 is TGTGCCAGCAGCTTATCCGGGTTGGCCACTGAAGCTTTCTTT. Translated: CASSLSGLATEAFF.

This clone occurred a few times. The chain uses TRBV27 and TRBJ2-5; D is ambiguous. The CDR3 sequence is 14 residues long. Germline V gives CDR1 MNHEY, CDR2 SMNVEV (reference sequence). Between the trimmed V and J ends, which lost 3 bases and 5 bases, there was a span of 13 bases. As DNA, the CDR3 is TGTGCCAGCAGTTTCACTATATACACGGAGACCCAGTACTTC. Protein product: CASSFTIYTETQYF.

The chain links TRBV28 to TRBJ2-5, with D perhaps matching TRBD1 or TRBD2 (5 bases each). There are 13 residues in the CDR3. CDR1 is MDHEN, CDR2 SYDVKM, per germline. The ends were cut back, 6 bases at V and 2 bases at J, with 10 bases in the middle. The CDR3 nucleotides are TGTGCCAGCAGCTCCGGGGCTCAAGAGACCCAGTACTTC. Translated, it gives CASSSGAQETQYF. The whole variable domain, remainder taken from reference TRBV28 and TRBJ2-5, is DVKVTQSSRYLVKRTGEKVFLECVQDMDHENMFWYRQDPGLGLRLIYFSYDVKMKEKGDIPEGYSVSREKKERFSLILESASTNQTSMYLCASSSGAQETQYFGPGTRLLVL.

The rearrangement uses TRBV10-3 and TRBJ2-2; TRBD1 matches at 8 bases. The CDR3 is 14 residues long. V was clipped by 9 bases and J by 5 bases; unmatched bases: 8. Germline CDR1 is ENHRY and CDR2 is SYGVKD. The CDR3 DNA sequence: TGTGCCATTACACGGACAGGGCGAACCGGGGAGCTGTTTTTT. Amino acids: CAITRTGRTGELFF.

J is TRBJ1-2 and V is TRBV7-9; the D gene is possibly TRBD1 (6 bases). The CDR3 runs 16 residues. The V gene lost 0 bases and the J gene lost 6 bases, with 17 bases spanning the gap. CDR1 and CDR2 from the germline V gene are SEHNR and FQNEAQ (reference sequence). The CDR3 region is CASSLAQLEGDHGYTF. CDR3 coding DNA: TGTGCCAGCAGCTTAGCACAATTGGAGGGGGATCATGGCTACACCTTC.

The chain employs TRBV28 and TRBJ1-1; no reliable D call. Germline assignment: CDR1 MDHEN and CDR2 SYDVKM. CDR3 length: 16 residues. V gave up 3 bases and J gave up 1 base, with 15 bases separating them. As DNA, the CDR3 is TGTGCCAGCAGTTTTCTGAGTGTACAGCAGAACACTGAAGCTTTCTTT. This gives the protein CASSFLSVQQNTEAFF.

The chain combines TRBV7-2 with TRBJ2-7; D is possibly TRBD2 (6 bases). Trimming pared 5 bases from V and 4 bases from J, leaving 9 bases between. This CDR3 contains 12 residues. CDR1 is SGHTA and CDR2 is FQGNSA in the germline V gene. In nucleotides, the CDR3 is TGTGCCAGCAGCCGAGCGGGTTACGAGCAGTACTTC. Its translation is CASSRAGYEQYF. Full variable domain (outside the CDR3, taken from reference TRBV7-2 and TRBJ2-7): GAGVSQSPSNKVTEKGKDVELRCDPISGHTALYWYRQSLGQGLEFLIYFQGNSAPDKSGLPSDRFSAERTGGSVSTLTIQRTQQEDSAVYLCASSRAGYEQYFGPGTRLTVT.